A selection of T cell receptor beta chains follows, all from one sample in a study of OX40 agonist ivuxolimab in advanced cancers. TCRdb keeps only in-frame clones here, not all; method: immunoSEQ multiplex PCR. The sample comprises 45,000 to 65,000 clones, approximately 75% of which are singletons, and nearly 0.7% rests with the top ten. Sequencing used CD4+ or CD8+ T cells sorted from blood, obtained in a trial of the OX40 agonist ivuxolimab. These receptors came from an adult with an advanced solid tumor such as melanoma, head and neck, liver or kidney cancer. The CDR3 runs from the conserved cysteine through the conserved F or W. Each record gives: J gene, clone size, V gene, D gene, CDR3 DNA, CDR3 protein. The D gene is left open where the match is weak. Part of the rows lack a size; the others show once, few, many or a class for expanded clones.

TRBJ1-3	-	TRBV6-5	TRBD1	TGTGCCAGCAGTTCCACAGGGGACTCTGGAAACACCATATATTTT	CASSSTGDSGNTIYF
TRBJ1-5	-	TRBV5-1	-	TGCGCCAGCAGTTTGGGTGGGGAGAGGGAGCCCCAGCATTTT	CASSLGGEREPQHF
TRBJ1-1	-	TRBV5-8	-	TGTGCCAGCAGCGGGGGCCATAGAGTAGGCACTGAAGCTTTCTTT	CASSGGHRVGTEAFF
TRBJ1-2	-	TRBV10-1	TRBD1	TGCGCCATATTGGACAGGGTCGATGGCTACACCTTC	CAILDRVDGYTF
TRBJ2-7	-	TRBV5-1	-	TGCGCCAGCAGCTTGGGACAGGCTAGTAGCGAGCAGTACTTC	CASSLGQASSEQYF
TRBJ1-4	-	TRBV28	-	TGTGCCAGCACCCAAGGGGGTATTAATGAAAAACTGTTTTTT	CASTQGGINEKLFF
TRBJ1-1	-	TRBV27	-	TGTGCCAGCAGTTTATTCGGCACCTACACTGAAGCTTTCTTT	CASSLFGTYTEAFF
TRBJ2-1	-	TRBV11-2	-	TGTGCCAGCAGCTTAGGGCGGCTGGTCCCTGAGCAGTTCTTC	CASSLGRLVPEQFF
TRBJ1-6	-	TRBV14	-	TGTGCCAGCAGCCAAGCGAACCTCGGCTGGGAGAATTCACCCCTCCACTTT	CASSQANLGWENSPLHF
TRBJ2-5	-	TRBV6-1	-	TGTGCCAGCAGCCGGGTTGTGGCGGAGACCCAGTACTTC	CASSRVVAETQYF
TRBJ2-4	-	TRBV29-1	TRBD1	TGCAGCGTTGAAGTAAGGGCCAGGGGGAACATTCAGTACTTC	CSVEVRARGNIQYF
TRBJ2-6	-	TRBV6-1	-	TGTGCCAGCAGTGCACGCGGACTCCGCTCTGGGGCCAACGTCCTGACTTTC	CASSARGLRSGANVLTF
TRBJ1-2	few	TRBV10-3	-	TGTGCCATCAGTGCCTCCTCCGCTAACTATGGCTACACCTTC	CAISASSANYGYTF
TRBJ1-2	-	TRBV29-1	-	TGCAGCGTGGGAATGGGTGGCAGGACTAACTATGGCTACACCTTC	CSVGMGGRTNYGYTF
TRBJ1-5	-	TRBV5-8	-	TGTGCCAGCAGCTCCCGTGGACCTTTACTTAGCAATCAGCCCCAGCATTTT	CASSSRGPLLSNQPQHF
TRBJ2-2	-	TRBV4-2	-	TGTGCCAGCAGCCAAGAAAGAAACACCGGGGAGCTGTTTTTT	CASSQERNTGELFF
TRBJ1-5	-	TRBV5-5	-	TGTGCCAGCAGCTTGACGGGGGATCAGCCCCAGCATTTT	CASSLTGDQPQHF
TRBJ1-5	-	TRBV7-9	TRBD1	TGTGCCAGCAGCGCGTCAGGGGGACCCCGCAATCAGCCCCAGCATTTT	CASSASGGPRNQPQHF
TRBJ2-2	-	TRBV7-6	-	TGTGCCAGCATGGGGAGTGGCGGGGAGCTGTTTTTT	CASMGSGGELFF
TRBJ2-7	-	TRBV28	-	TGTGCCAGCAGCCAAACTCCCGACAGTTCCGAGCAGTACTTC	CASSQTPDSSEQYF
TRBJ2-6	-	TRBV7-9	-	TGTGCCAGCAGCCGGACACCGAACCTGGGGGCCAACGTCCTGACTTTC	CASSRTPNLGANVLTF
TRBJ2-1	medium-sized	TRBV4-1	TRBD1	TGCGCCAGCAGTAGCGCTGACAGGGTCGGGGAGCAGTTCTTC	CASSSADRVGEQFF
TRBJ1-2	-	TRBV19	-	TGTGCCAGTAGTATTTCAGTTTATGGCTACACCTTC	CASSISVYGYTF
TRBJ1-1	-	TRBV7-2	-	TGTGCCAGCAGCTTCAGGACGGTCACTGAAGCTTTCTTT	CASSFRTVTEAFF
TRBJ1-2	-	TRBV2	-	TGTGCCAGCAGGGGAGGCAGGGGACCAATATCGAACTATGGCTACACCTTC	CASRGGRGPISNYGYTF
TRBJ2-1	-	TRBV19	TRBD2	TGTGCCAGTAGCCTAGCGGGGGCGTCCTACAATGAGCAGTTCTTC	CASSLAGASYNEQFF
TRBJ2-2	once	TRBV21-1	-	TGTGCCAGCAGCAACCTACAGGGTTCCGGCGGGGAGCTGTTTTTT	CASSNLQGSGGELFF
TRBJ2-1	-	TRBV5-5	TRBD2	TGTGCCAGCAGAAACCGGGTAGCGGGGTCCTACAATGAGCAGTTCTTC	CASRNRVAGSYNEQFF
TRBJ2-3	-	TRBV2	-	TGTGCCGGCAGTGAGAAGGATACGCAGTATTTT	CAGSEKDTQYF
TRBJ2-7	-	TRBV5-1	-	TGCGCCAGCAGCTTGGGCCCAAGTGGGTCTTACGAGCAGTACTTC	CASSLGPSGSYEQYF
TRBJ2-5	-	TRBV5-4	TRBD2	TGTGCCAGCAGCTTTAGCGGGGGGGCGGAGACCCAGTACTTC	CASSFSGGAETQYF
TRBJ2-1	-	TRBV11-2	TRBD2	TGTGCCAGCAGCTCGAGGACTAGCGGGGGGTCTTACAATGAGCAGTTCTTC	CASSSRTSGGSYNEQFF
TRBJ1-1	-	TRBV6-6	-	TGTGCCAGCAGTTGGGGACGAGGTGATGAAGCTTTCTTT	CASSWGRGDEAFF
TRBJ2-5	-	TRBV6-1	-	TGTGCCAGCCAACGGGGGTACCAAGAGACCCAGTACTTC	CASQRGYQETQYF
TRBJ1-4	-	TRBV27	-	TGTGCCAGCAGTCTCTACAGGCTAGGGGGTGAAAAACTGTTTTTT	CASSLYRLGGEKLFF
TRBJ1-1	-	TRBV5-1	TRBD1	TGCGCCAGCAGCCCCGACAGGGGCACAATGAACACTGAAGCTTTCTTT	CASSPDRGTMNTEAFF
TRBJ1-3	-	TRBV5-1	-	TGCGCCAGCAGCTTGGAAGTACAGGGCAATGGAAACACCATATATTTT	CASSLEVQGNGNTIYF
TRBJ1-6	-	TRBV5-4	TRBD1	TGTGCCAGCAGCTCCCCGGGACAGGGAGAAAATTCACCCCTCCACTTT	CASSSPGQGENSPLHF
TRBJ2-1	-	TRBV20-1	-	TGCAGTGCCTTAAGGGGTAATGAGCAGTTCTTC	CSALRGNEQFF
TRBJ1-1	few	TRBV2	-	TGTGCCAGCAGTGGCCAGGGTTTTACTGAAGCTTTCTTT	CASSGQGFTEAFF
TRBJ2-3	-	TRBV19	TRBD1	TGTGCCAGTAGTACCCACCGACAGGGGTCCCCAGATACGCAGTATTTT	CASSTHRQGSPDTQYF
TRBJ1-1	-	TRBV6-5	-	TGTGCCAGCAGTTACGGCGTAAGAAACACTGAAGCTTTCTTT	CASSYGVRNTEAFF
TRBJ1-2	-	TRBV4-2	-	TGTGCCAGCAGCTTGGTAGGGAATGGCTACACCTTC	CASSLVGNGYTF
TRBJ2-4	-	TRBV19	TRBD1	TGTGCCAGTAGTAACAGGGCAGGGGGTACCAAAAACATTCAGTACTTC	CASSNRAGGTKNIQYF
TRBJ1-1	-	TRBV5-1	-	TGCGCCAGCAGCTTGTATGGGTGGGGTGAAGCTTTCTTT	CASSLYGWGEAFF
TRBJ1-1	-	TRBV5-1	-	TGCGCCAGCTCTGGGGGGTCGGACACTGAAGCTTTCTTT	CASSGGSDTEAFF
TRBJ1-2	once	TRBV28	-	TGTGCCAGCAGTTTACCCTCTCAGGTAAAGAACACCTTC	CASSLPSQVKNTF
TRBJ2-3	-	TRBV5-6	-	TGTGCCAGCAGCCAGAATGGGGGGGCCACAGATACGCAGTATTTT	CASSQNGGATDTQYF
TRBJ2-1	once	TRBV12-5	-	TGTGCTAGTGGCCCCTTGTTACACCGCGACTATGAGCAGTTCTTC	CASGPLLHRDYEQFF
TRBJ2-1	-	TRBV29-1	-	TGCAGCGCAGACAGGAACAATGAGCAGTTCTTC	CSADRNNEQFF
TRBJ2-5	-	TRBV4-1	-	TGCGCCAGCAGCCAAGGACACTATCAAGAGACCCAGTACTTC	CASSQGHYQETQYF
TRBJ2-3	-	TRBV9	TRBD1	TGTGCCAGCACCACGGGACAGGTGATCACAGATACGCAGTATTTT	CASTTGQVITDTQYF
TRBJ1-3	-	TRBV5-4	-	TGTGCCAGCAGCCCACACGTTGGAAACACCATATATTTT	CASSPHVGNTIYF
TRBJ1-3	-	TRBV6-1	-	TGTGCCAGCAGTGAAGGGCCGCAACCCTCGTCGTGCTTT	CASSEGPQPSSCF
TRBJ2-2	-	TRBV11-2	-	TGTGCCAGCAGCTCCTACCATTCTAGGGGGGTGAACACCGGGGAGCTGTTTTTT	CASSSYHSRGVNTGELFF
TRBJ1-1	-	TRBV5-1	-	TGCGCCAGCAGCTGGGGGGGATACACTGAAGCTTTCTTT	CASSWGGYTEAFF
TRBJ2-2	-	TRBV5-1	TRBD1	TGCGCCAGCAGCGCTCCAGGGGGCTACACCGGGGAGCTGTTTTTT	CASSAPGGYTGELFF
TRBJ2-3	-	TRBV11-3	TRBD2	TGTGCCAGCAGCTTACAAGCGGGGGGGACAGATACGCAGTATTTT	CASSLQAGGTDTQYF
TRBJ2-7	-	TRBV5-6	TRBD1	TGTGCCAGCAGTGCCGGGACAGGGTACTACGAGCAGTACTTC	CASSAGTGYYEQYF
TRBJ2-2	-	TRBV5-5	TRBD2	TGTGCCAGCAGCTTGGATCCGGGGGGGCCTCGGACCGGGGAGCTGTTTTTT	CASSLDPGGPRTGELFF